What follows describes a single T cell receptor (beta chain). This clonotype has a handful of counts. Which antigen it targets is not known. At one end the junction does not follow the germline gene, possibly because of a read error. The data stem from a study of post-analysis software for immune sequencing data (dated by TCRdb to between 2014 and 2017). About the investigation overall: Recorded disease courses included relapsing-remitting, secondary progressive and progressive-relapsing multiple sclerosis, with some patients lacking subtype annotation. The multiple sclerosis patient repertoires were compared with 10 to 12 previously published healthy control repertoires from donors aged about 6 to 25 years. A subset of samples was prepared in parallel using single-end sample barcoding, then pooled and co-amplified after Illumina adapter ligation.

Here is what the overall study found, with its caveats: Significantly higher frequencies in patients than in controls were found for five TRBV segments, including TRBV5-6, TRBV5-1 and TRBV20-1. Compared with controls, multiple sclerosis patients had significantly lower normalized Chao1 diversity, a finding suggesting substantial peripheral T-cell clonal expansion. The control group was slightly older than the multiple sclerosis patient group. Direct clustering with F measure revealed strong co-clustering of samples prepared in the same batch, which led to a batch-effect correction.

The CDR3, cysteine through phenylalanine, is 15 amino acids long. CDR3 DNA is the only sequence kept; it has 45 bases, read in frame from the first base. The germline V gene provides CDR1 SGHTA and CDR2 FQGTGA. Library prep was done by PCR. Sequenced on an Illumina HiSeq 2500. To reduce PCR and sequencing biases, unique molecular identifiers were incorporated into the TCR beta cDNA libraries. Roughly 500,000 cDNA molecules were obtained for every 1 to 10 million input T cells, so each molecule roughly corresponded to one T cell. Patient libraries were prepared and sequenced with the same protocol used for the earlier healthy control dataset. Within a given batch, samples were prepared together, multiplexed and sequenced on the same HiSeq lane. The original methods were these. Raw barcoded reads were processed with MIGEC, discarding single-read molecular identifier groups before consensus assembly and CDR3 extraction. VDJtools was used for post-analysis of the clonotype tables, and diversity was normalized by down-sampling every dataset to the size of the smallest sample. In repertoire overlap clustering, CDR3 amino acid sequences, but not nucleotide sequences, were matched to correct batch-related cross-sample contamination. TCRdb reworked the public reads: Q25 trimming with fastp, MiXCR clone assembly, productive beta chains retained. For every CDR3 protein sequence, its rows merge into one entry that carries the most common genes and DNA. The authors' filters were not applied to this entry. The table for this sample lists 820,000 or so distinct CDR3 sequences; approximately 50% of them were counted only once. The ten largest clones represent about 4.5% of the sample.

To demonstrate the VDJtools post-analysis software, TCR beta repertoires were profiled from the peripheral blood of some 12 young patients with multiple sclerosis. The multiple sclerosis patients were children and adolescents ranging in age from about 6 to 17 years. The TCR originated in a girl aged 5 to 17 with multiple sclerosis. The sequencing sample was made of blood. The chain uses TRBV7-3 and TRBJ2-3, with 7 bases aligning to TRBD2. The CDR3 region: CASTLEAGRTDTQYF. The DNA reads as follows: TGTGCCAGCACCTTAGAAGCGGGGCGGACAGATACGCAGTATTTT.